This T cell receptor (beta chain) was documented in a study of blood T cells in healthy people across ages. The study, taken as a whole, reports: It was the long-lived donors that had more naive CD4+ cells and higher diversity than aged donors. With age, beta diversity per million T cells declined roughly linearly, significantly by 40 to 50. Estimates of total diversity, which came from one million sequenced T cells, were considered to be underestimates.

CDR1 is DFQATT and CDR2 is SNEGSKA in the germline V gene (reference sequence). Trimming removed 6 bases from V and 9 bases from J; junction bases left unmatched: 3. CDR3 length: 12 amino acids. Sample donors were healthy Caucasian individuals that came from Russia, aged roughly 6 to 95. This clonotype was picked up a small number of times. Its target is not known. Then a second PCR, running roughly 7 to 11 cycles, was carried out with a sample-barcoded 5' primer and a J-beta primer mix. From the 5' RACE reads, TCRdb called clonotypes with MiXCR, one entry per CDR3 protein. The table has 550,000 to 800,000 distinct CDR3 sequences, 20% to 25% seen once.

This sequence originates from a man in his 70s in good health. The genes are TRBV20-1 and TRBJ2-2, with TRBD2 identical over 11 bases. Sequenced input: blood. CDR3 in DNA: TGCAGTGCCCCGACTAGCGGGAGGGAGCTGTTTTTT. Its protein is CSAPTSGRELFF.